This T cell receptor (beta chain) was recorded in a study of shared clonotypes between healthy human individuals. Study in general: In total, the donors were two women and a few men aged 18 to 49. Study-wide points: Rarefaction indicated that sorted-subset sequencing remained incomplete although depth was large.

This CDR3 contains 13 residues. V lost 4 bases, J lost 0 bases, and 4 bases lay in between. Germline V CDR1 and CDR2: SEHNR, FQNEAQ (reference sequence). Original processing notes: From ImmunoSEQ came sequences covering only the junction and carrying no quality scores, so filtering differed. TCRdb keeps only in-frame clones here, not all; method: immunoSEQ multiplex PCR. The V and J calls and the clone size are those of that table, but D and trimming were determined from the DNA. The sample lists 1,100,000 or so clones, around three quarters occurring once. With respect to this clone: Its specificity is unknown.

The sequenced material came from memory CD4+ T cells from PBMCs. The subset is: CD45RA-negative fraction. The TCR was taken from a man between 18 and 29 years old in good health. Some clones in this sample may be carry-over from other donors' samples. J is TRBJ1-5 and V is TRBV7-9; D unclear. CDR3 amino acids: CASSSYSNQPQHF. The CDR3 DNA follows: TGTGCCAGCAGCTCGTATAGCAATCAGCCCCAGCATTTT. The full variable domain, rest sourced from reference TRBV7-9 and TRBJ1-5, is DTGVSQNPRHKITKRGQNVTFRCDPISEHNRLYWYRQTLGQGPEFLTYFQNEAQLEKSRLLSDRFSAERPKGSFSTLEIQRTEQGDSAMYLCASSSYSNQPQHFGDGTRLSIL.